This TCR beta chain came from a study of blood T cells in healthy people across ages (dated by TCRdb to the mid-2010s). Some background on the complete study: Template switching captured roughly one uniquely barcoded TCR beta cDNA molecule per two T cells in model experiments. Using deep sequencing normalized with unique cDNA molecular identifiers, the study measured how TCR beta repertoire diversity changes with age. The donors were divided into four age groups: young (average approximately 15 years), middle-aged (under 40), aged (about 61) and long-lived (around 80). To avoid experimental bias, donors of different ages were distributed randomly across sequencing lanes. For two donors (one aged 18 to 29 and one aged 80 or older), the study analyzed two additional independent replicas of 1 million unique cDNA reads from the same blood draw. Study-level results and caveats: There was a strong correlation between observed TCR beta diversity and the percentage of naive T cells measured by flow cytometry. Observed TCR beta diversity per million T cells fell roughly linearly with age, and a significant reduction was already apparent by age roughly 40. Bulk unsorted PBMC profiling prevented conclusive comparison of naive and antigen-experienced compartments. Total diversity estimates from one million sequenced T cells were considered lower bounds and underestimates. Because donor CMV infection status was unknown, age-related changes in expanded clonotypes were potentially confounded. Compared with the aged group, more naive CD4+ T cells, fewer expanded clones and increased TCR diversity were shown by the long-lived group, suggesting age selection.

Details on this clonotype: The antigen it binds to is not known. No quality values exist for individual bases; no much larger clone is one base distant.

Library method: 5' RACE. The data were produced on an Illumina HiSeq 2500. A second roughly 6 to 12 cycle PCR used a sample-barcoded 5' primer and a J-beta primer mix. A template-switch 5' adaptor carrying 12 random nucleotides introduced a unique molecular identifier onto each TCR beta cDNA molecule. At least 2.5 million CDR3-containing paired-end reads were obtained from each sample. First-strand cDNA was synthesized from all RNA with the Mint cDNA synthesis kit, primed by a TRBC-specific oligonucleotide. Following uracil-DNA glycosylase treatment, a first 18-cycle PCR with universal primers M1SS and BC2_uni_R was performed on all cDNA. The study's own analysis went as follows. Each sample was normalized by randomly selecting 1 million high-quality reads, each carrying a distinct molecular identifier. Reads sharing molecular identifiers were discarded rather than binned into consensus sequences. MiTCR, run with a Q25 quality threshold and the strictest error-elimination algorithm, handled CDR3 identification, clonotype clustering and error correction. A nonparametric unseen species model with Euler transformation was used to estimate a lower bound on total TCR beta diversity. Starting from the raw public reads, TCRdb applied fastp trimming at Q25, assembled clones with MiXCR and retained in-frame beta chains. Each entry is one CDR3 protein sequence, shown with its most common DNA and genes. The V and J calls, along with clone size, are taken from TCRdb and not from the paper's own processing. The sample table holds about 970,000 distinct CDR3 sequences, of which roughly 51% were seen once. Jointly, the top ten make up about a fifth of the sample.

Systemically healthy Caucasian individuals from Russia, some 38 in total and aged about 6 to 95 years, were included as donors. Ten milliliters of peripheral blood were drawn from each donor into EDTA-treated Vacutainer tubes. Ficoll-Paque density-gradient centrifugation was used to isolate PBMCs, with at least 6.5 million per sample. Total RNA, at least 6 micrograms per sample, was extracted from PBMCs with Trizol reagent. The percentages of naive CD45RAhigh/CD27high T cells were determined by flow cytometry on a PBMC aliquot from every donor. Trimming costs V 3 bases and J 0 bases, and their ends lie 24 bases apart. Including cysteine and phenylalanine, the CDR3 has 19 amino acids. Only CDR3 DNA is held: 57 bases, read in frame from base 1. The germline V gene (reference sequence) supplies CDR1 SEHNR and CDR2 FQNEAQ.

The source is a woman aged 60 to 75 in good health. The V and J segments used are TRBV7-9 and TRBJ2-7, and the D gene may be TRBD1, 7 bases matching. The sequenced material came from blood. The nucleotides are TGTGCCAGCAGCTTTCTACAGGGGAGGAGCGGTTCGAGCTCCTACGAGCAGTACTTC. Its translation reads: CASSFLQGRSGSSSYEQYF. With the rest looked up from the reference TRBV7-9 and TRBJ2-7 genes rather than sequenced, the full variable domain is DTGVSQNPRHKITKRGQNVTFRCDPISEHNRLYWYRQTLGQGPEFLTYFQNEAQLEKSRLLSDRFSAERPKGSFSTLEIQRTEQGDSAMYLCASSFLQGRSGSSSYEQYFGPGTRLTVT.